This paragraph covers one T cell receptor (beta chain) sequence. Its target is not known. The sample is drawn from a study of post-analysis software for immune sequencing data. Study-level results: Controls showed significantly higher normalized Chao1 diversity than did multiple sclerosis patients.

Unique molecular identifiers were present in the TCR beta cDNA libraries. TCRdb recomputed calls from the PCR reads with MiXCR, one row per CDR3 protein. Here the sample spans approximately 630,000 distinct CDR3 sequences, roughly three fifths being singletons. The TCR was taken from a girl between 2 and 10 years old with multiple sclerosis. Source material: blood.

For the CDR3, the DNA is TGTGCCACCAGCACAAGAGATCAGCCCCAGCATTTT. Residues: CATSTRDQPQHF. The J gene is TRBJ1-5, the V gene TRBV15; the D is unclear. Germline V gene lookup returns CDR1 LNHNV and CDR2 YYDKDF (reference sequence). The CDR3 consists of 12 residues. The V end lost 4 bases, the J end lost 5 bases, and 6 bases lay between the germline ends.